One and the same sample provided the 13 T cell receptor beta chains below, sequenced in a study of human T cells and chemical hapten exposure. Described time point: patch test 2, 6 weeks after DPC sensitization. Noted treatment: therapeutic diphenylcyclopropenone sensitization with weekly scalp DPC. TCRdb used MiXCR to reprocess the RACE reads, holding one entry per CDR3 protein. The table has roughly 380,000 distinct CDR3 sequences, under 6.5% seen once. The source material was whole blood, sampled in connection with sensitization to the hapten diphenylcyclopropenone (DPC). These receptors came from a woman between 18 and 29 years old with alopecia areata. Some clones in this sample may be carry-over from other donors' samples.

The gene calls are TRBV7-2 and TRBJ2-1; TRBD2 aligns across 9 bases. Germline CDR1 reads SGHTA; CDR2 reads FQGNSA. This CDR3 has 15 amino acids. With V trimmed by 3 bases and J by 4 bases, 4 bases remained unmatched. The CDR3 DNA reads TGTGCCAGCAGCTTTCAGCGGGGGGCTTACAATGAGCAGTTCTTC. It is translated as CASSFQRGAYNEQFF.

This clonotype was picked up many times. V usage is TRBV7-9 and J usage is TRBJ2-7; 7 bases agree with TRBD2. Trimming cost V 1 base and J 6 bases; bases outside gene matches: 3. CDR1 is SEHNR and CDR2 is FQNEAQ in the germline V gene (reference sequence). The CDR3 totals 13 residues. DNA for the CDR3: TGTGCCAGCAGCTTAGACTTAGCGGGCGAGCAGTACTTC. Protein: CASSLDLAGEQYF.

This sequence joins TRBV20-1 and TRBJ2-5, with 9 bases lining up with TRBD2. Germline V CDR1 and CDR2: DFQATT, SNEGSKA (reference sequence). The CDR3 is made up of 14 amino acids. J gave up 5 bases and V 5 bases, and 9 bases lay outside the gene matches. The CDR3 region is CSARAAGGAETQYF. In DNA form, the CDR3 reads TGCAGTGCTCGGGCGGCGGGGGGGGCGGAGACCCAGTACTTC.

A word on this clonotype: This may come from a read error, since a much larger clone is one base off. V and J are TRBV7-7 and TRBJ1-3; possible D gene TRBD1, 6 bases. The CDR3 has 15 residues. CDR1 and CDR2 (germline): SSHAT, FNYEAQ (reference sequence). As DNA, the CDR3 is TGTGCTAGCAGCCTCCGAGGGGGGGCTGGAAACACCATATATTTT. Its translation is CASSLRGGAGNTIYF. Full variable domain (outside the CDR3, taken from reference TRBV7-7 and TRBJ1-3): GAGVSQSPRYKVTKRGQDVTLRCDPISSHATLYWYQQALGQGPEFLTYFNYEAQPDKSGLPSDRFSAERPEGSISTLTIQRTEQRDSAMYRCASSLRGGAGNTIYFGEGSWLTVV.

This clonotype was found many times. CDR3 nucleotides: TGTGCCAGCAGTTACCACAGGGGGAATCAGCCCCAGCATTTT. It codes for CASSYHRGNQPQHF. The V gene is TRBV6-5, the J gene TRBJ1-5; 8 positions agree with TRBD1. The CDR3 is 14 amino acids. Trimming took 2 bases from V and 4 from J; bases not matched to a gene: 1. Germline V gives CDR1 MNHEY, CDR2 SVGAGI.

This clonotype showed up just a few times. This rearrangement joins TRBV28 to TRBJ1-1; unclear D gene. Trimming took 5 bases from V and 5 from J, leaving 18 bases between them. Germline V gene data show CDR1 as MDHEN and CDR2 as SYDVKM. This CDR3 has 15 amino acids. CDR3 DNA sequence: TGTGCCAGCAGTGGGGATCCCAGTAGGGTAACTGAAGCTTTCTTT. Translation gives CASSGDPSRVTEAFF.

This clonotype has ten or more counts. The chain is built from TRBV7-8 and TRBJ1-5; perhaps TRBD1 as D (5 bases). CDR3 length equals 14 residues. CDR1 and CDR2 from the germline V gene are SGHVS and FQNEAQ. Between the trimmed V and J ends, which lost 5 bases and 7 bases, there was a span of 15 bases. The chain's CDR3 is CASSRYRSGQPQHF. The DNA for the CDR3 is TGTGCCAGCAGCCGCTACAGGAGCGGGCAGCCCCAGCATTTT.

V gene TRBV12-3 or TRBV12-4 combines with J gene TRBJ1-1, with 7 positions matching TRBD1. The V gene end was trimmed by 6 bases and the J gene end by 4 bases; junction bases not matched to a gene: 8. This CDR3 has 14 residues. The DNA of the CDR3 is TGTGCCAGCAGGACGTCAGGGGGACCCACTGAAGCTTTCTTT. Protein sequence: CASRTSGGPTEAFF.

This clonotype has a handful of counts. This sequence joins TRBV3-1 and TRBJ2-3; D is undetermined. V was shortened by 4 bases and J by 6 bases, with 8 bases between the two germline ends. The germline gives CDR1 LGHDT, CDR2 YNNKEL (reference sequence). CDR3 length equals 12 residues. The CDR3 region is CASSRSVDTQYF. In nucleotides, the CDR3 is TGTGCCAGCAGCCGTTCCGTTGATACGCAGTATTTT.

The table lists this clonotype with many counts. This chain links TRBV12-3 or TRBV12-4 with TRBJ2-1; perhaps D is TRBD1 or TRBD2 (5 bases each). This CDR3 comprises 15 residues. Trimming stripped 6 bases from V and 5 bases from J, with 17 bases between. The CDR3 sequence is CASSKNDGANNEQFF. DNA for the CDR3: TGTGCCAGCAGCAAAAACGACGGGGCCAACAATGAGCAGTTCTTC.

This chain links TRBV7-2 with TRBJ1-3; the D is unclear. The germline V and J ends were trimmed by 0 bases and 0 bases, with 9 bases remaining between them. Germline CDR1 reads SGHTA; CDR2 reads FQGNSA. The CDR3 is made up of 16 amino acids. CDR3 residues: CASSLAQVNSGNTIYF. The CDR3 DNA reads TGTGCCAGCAGCTTAGCGCAGGTGAACTCTGGAAACACCATATATTTT.

CDR3: CASSQGPKREEQFF. In nucleotides, the CDR3 is TGTGCCAGCAGCCAAGGTCCGAAACGGGAAGAGCAGTTCTTC. V and J are TRBV3-1 and TRBJ2-1; a possible D gene is TRBD2 (5 bases). The CDR3 has 14 amino acids. The V end was cut by 1 base, the J end by 10 bases, with 14 bases between. Germline values: CDR1 LGHDT, CDR2 YNNKEL (reference sequence).

The chain is built from TRBV5-4 and TRBJ2-5; the match to TRBD1 covers 8 bases. Germline CDR1 and CDR2: SGHNT and YYREEE (reference sequence). Unmatched junction bases numbered 6, after V lost 0 bases and J lost 2 bases. This CDR3 is built from 16 residues. The CDR3 bases are TGTGCCAGCAGCTTGGGGAACAGGGGGGTTCAAGAGACCCAGTACTTC. The encoded protein is CASSLGNRGVQETQYF.